A single sample gave rise to the 14 T cell receptor beta chains below, sequenced in a study of T cell responses to AZD1222 COVID-19 vaccine. Sequencing used immunoSEQ multiplex PCR; TCRdb keeps in-frame clones, though not all of them. Of about 160,000 clones in the sample, around nine tenths were seen once. The sample consisted of peripheral blood, taken on day 0 of AZD1222 vaccination. Receptors were obtained from an adult in good health.

The gene calls are TRBV4-3 and TRBJ1-2; D is unclear. From germline, CDR1 is LGHNA and CDR2 YSLEER. This CDR3 has 13 residues. Trimming removed 0 bases from V and 5 bases from J, with 7 bases in between. This chain's CDR3 is CASSQEVDYGYTF. The CDR3 DNA reads TGCGCCAGCAGCCAAGAGGTAGATTATGGCTACACCTTC.

The genes are TRBV12-5 and TRBJ2-3; D is possibly TRBD2 (5 bases). The CDR3 sequence is 15 residues long. The V gene lost 5 bases and the J gene lost 2 bases, with 14 bases spanning the gap. Germline V CDR1 and CDR2: LGHNT, FRNRAP. The CDR3 DNA reads TGTGCTAGTGGTCAGAGCGGCGAATACACAGATACGCAGTATTTT. Its translation is CASGQSGEYTDTQYF.

This sequence joins TRBV6-5 and TRBJ2-6; D not certain. This CDR3 spans 12 amino acids. Germline CDR1 MNHEY, CDR2 SVGAGI. V shed 11 bases and J shed 0 bases, with 5 bases lying between them. This CDR3 reads CALNSGANVLTF. The CDR3 DNA reads TGTGCCCTCAACTCTGGGGCCAACGTCCTGACTTTC.

This chain uses TRBV5-1 with TRBJ1-1; D unresolved. The V gene lost 0 bases and the J gene lost 1 base, with 10 bases spanning the gap. The CDR3 runs to 15 residues. Germline V CDR1 and CDR2: SGHRS, YFSETQ. The CDR3 DNA follows: TGCGCCAGCAGCTTGGATCCGGGCAAGAACACTGAAGCTTTCTTT. This encodes CASSLDPGKNTEAFF.

The chain joins TRBV28 to TRBJ2-7; 12 positions match TRBD2. Germline V gene sequence: CDR1 MDHEN, CDR2 SYDVKM. Trimming at V came to 4 bases and at J to 2 bases, leaving 3 bases not matched to a gene. The CDR3 has 15 residues. The CDR3 DNA reads TGTGCCAGCAGTTCTCTAGCGGGAGGGGCCTACGAGCAGTACTTC. Amino acid sequence: CASSSLAGGAYEQYF.

V usage is TRBV11-2 and J usage is TRBJ1-1; D perhaps matches TRBD1 (5 bases). Germline V lookup: CDR1 SGHAT, CDR2 FQNNGV. Trimming cost V 2 bases and J 1 base, with 11 bases left between them. This CDR3 has 15 residues. The CDR3 DNA sequence: TGTGCCAGCAGCTTAATCGGGGCGACGAACACTGAAGCTTTCTTT. It codes for CASSLIGATNTEAFF.

The chain couples TRBV28 to TRBJ1-5, with D possibly being TRBD1 (6 bases). Germline CDR1 and CDR2: MDHEN and SYDVKM. The V end was cut by 7 bases, the J end by 7 bases, with 17 bases between. The CDR3 loop spans 14 amino acids. In nucleotides, the CDR3 is TGTGCCAGCACAGTACAGGGATTTGACCAGCCCCAGCATTTT. Its protein product is CASTVQGFDQPQHF. The variable domain in full, completed from reference TRBV28 and TRBJ1-5, reads DVKVTQSSRYLVKRTGEKVFLECVQDMDHENMFWYRQDPGLGLRLIYFSYDVKMKEKGDIPEGYSVSREKKERFSLILESASTNQTSMYLCASTVQGFDQPQHFGDGTRLSIL.

The chain recombines TRBV28 with TRBJ1-2; D gene ambiguous. Trimming took 6 bases from V and 0 from J, leaving 8 bases between them. The CDR3 extends over 13 amino acids. Per the germline V gene, CDR1 is MDHEN and CDR2 is SYDVKM. CDR3 loop: CASSSPSNYGYTF. The CDR3 region has the DNA TGTGCCAGCAGCAGCCCTTCTAACTATGGCTACACCTTC.

The CDR3 DNA is TGTGCCAGCAGTTTCGGGACAGGGGGCGGTGGGGAGACCCAGTACTTC. Its translation is CASSFGTGGGGETQYF. The chain recombines TRBV6-5 with TRBJ2-5; 12 bases fit TRBD1. Germline V lookup: CDR1 MNHEY, CDR2 SVGAGI. CDR3 length: 16 residues. J was trimmed by 5 bases and V by 4 bases; bases with no gene match: 8.

This clone was found once. The chain joins TRBV7-9 to TRBJ1-6, with TRBD1 matching over 9 bases. J was trimmed by 10 bases and V by 0 bases; bases with no gene match: 4. The germline CDR1 and CDR2 sequences are SEHNR and FQNEAQ (reference sequence). This CDR3 is built from 15 residues. This CDR3 reads CASSLAGQGISPLHF. The CDR3 DNA follows: TGTGCCAGCAGCTTAGCGGGACAGGGTATCTCACCCCTCCACTTT. The full variable domain, its missing parts supplied by reference TRBV7-9 and TRBJ1-6, is DTGVSQNPRHKITKRGQNVTFRCDPISEHNRLYWYRQTLGQGPEFLTYFQNEAQLEKSRLLSDRFSAERPKGSFSTLEIQRTEQGDSAMYLCASSLAGQGISPLHFGNGTRLTVT.

The chain uses TRBV28 and TRBJ2-5, with 8 bases aligning to TRBD1. The germline gives CDR1 MDHEN, CDR2 SYDVKM. V shed 5 bases, J shed 4 bases, and the junction held 12 bases outside the gene matches. The CDR3 has 16 residues. CDR3 in amino acids: CASSPSGTGPLETQYF. The CDR3 coding sequence is TGTGCCAGCAGTCCCTCCGGGACAGGTCCGTTAGAGACCCAGTACTTC.

The chain links TRBV5-8 to TRBJ1-6, with a weak D call TRBD1 (5 bases). The length of the CDR3 is 19 residues. V lost 0 bases and J lost 0, with 16 bases in between. Germline V gives CDR1 SGHTS, CDR2 YDEGEE. For the CDR3, the DNA is TGTGCCAGCAGCTTGGGGGCCGGACAAATCGACTCCTATAATTCACCCCTCCACTTT. It codes for CASSLGAGQIDSYNSPLHF.

The chain carries TRBV6-2 or TRBV6-3 and TRBJ2-2, with D possibly TRBD1 on 6 matching bases. Germline V CDR1 and CDR2: MNHEY, SVGEGT. This CDR3 spans 16 amino acids. V was shortened by 0 bases and J by 1 base, with 9 bases between the two germline ends. The chain's CDR3 is CASSYSGGWNTGELFF. As DNA, the CDR3 is TGTGCCAGCAGTTACTCAGGGGGTTGGAACACCGGGGAGCTGTTTTTT.

The chain combines TRBV5-1 with TRBJ2-5, with TRBD1 as a possible D gene (5 bases). Trimming took off 0 bases at V and 3 bases at J, with 15 bases between the two ends. This CDR3 is built from 16 residues. In germline, CDR1 is SGHRS, CDR2 YFSETQ. The CDR3 loop reads CASSLGPLGREETQYF. Here the CDR3 DNA reads TGCGCCAGCAGCTTGGGTCCTCTGGGCAGGGAAGAGACCCAGTACTTC.